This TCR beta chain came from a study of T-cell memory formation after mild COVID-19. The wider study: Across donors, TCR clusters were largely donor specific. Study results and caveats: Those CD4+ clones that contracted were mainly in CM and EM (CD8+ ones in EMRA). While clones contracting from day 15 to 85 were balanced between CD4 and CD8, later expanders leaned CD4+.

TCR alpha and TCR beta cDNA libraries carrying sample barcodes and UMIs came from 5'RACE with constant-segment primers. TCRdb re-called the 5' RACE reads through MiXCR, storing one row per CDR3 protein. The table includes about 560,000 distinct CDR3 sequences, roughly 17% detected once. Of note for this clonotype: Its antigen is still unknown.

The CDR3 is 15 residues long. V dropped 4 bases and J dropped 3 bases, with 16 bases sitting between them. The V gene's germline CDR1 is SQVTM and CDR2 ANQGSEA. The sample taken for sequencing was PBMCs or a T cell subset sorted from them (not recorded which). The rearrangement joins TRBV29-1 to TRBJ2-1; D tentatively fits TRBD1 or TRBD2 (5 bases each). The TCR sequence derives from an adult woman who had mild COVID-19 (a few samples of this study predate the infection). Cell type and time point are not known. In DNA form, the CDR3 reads TGCAGCGTTGCACTAGGGACCTTACTCTACAATGAGCAGTTCTTC. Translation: CSVALGTLLYNEQFF.